This T cell receptor beta chain was retrieved from a study of T cells after posttransplantation cyclophosphamide. The study's findings and limits: Later post-transplant blood repertoires were often dominated by donor CD8+ memory clones. Skin or GI-infiltrating T cells shared few TRB sequences with blood. Recipient CMV seropositivity and CMV reactivation strongly tracked TRB clonality.

The repertoire was sequenced with immunoSEQ multiplex PCR; TCRdb's copy has only in-frame clones and lacks some. The sample has about 7,600 clones, 82% seen once. Judged by abundance, this clone is medium-sized. Its target is unknown. Trimming stripped 5 bases from V and 0 bases from J, with 13 bases between. The CDR3 is 16 residues long. Germline lookup yields CDR1 LGHNA and CDR2 YNFKEQ. Busulfan-fludarabine conditioning, marrow transplant, and cyclophosphamide on days +3 and +4 were administered. This specimen was CD4+ T cells sorted from blood, taken 1162 days after allogeneic stem cell transplant with posttransplant cyclophosphamide. The chain is built from TRBV4-2 and TRBJ1-4, with a tentative D call TRBD1 (6 bases). This clonotype was obtained from a female patient in her forties who received an allogeneic stem cell transplant from a related donor, was CMV-positive, and had no GVHD. Some T cells could come from the graft donor. CDR3 protein: CASSFPRTATNEKLFF. The CDR3 bases are TGTGCCAGCAGCTTCCCGAGGACAGCAACTAATGAAAAACTGTTTTTT.